This TCR beta chain was sequenced during a study of PD-L1 blockade in urothelial cancer. V gave up 2 bases and J gave up 8 bases; unmatched junction bases: 5. CDR3 size: 14 residues. Germline V gene sequence: CDR1 GTSNPN, CDR2 SVGIG (reference sequence). Method: immunoSEQ multiplex PCR; TCRdb's copy keeps in-frame clones and lacks some. The sample consists of about 86,000 clones, over 65% of them appearing once. The time point is: pretreatment peripheral blood. The TCR originated in a man in his 60s with urothelial cancer. V is TRBV30 and J is TRBJ2-1; 11 nucleotides line up with TRBD2. The input for sequencing was PBMCs, taken around atezolizumab (anti-PD-L1) treatment. In DNA form, the CDR3 reads TGTGCCTGGAGTAACCTAGCGGGGGGCCATGAGCAGTTCTTC. Encoded protein: CAWSNLAGGHEQFF.